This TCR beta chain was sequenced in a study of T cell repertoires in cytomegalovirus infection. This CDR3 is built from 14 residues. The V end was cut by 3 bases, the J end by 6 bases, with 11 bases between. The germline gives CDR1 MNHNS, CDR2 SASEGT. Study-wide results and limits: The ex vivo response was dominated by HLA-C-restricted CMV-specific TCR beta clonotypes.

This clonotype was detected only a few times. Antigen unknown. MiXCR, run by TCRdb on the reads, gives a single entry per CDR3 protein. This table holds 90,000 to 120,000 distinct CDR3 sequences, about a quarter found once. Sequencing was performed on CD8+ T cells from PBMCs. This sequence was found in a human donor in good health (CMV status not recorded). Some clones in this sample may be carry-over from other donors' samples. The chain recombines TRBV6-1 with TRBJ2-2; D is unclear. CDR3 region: CASSDLDRSGELFF. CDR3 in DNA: TGTGCCAGCAGTGATCTAGATCGCTCCGGGGAGCTGTTTTTT.